This T cell receptor (beta chain) appears in the sequencing data of a study of identical twins' blood T cells. TCRdb reprocessed the 5' RACE reads with MiXCR, giving one entry per CDR3 protein. The table has a few hundred thousand distinct CDR3 sequences, approximately 30% seen once. This CDR3 has 13 amino acids. Trimming stripped 5 bases from V and 8 bases from J, with 12 bases between. In germline, CDR1 is SGHVS, CDR2 FQNEAQ. This clonotype appeared a few times. The origin of this receptor is a woman aged 18-55 years in good health. Sequenced material: PBMCs. The chain is built from TRBV7-8 and TRBJ1-4; no definite D call. The CDR3 here is CASSPRGGEKLFF. CDR3 in DNA: TGTGCCAGCAGCCCTCGAGGTGGGGAAAAACTGTTTTTT.